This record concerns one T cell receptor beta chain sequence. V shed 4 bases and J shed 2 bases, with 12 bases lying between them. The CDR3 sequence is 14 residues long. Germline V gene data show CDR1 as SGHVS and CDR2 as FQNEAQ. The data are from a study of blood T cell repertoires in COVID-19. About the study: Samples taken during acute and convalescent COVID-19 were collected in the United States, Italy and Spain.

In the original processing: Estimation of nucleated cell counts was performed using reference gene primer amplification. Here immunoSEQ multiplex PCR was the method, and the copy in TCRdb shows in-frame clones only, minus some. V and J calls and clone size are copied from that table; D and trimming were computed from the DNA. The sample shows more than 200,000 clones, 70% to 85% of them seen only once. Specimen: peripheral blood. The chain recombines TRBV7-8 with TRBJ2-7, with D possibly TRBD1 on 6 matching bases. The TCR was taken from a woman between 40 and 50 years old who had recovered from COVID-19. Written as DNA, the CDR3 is TGTGCCAGCAGCTCGGACAGATTCACCTACGAGCAGTACTTC. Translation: CASSSDRFTYEQYF.